These 30 T cell receptor beta chains were all obtained from the same sample, sequenced in a study of T cell changes during pregnancy in multiple sclerosis. Repertoires were generated with immunoSEQ multiplex PCR, while TCRdb's copy carries only in-frame clones and drops some. Of 70,000 to 100,000 clones in the sample, 90% to 95% were seen once. The material sequenced was peripheral blood, taken in the third trimester of pregnancy. These receptor sequences come from a female donor in good health, enrolled as a control in a pregnancy study.

J is TRBJ2-7 and V is TRBV28; 7 bases agree with TRBD2. Germline CDR1 MDHEN, CDR2 SYDVKM. After removal of 2 bases from V and 0 bases from J, the junction contained 10 bases not matched to a gene. This CDR3 has 17 amino acids. CDR3 amino acids: CASSLAGVSPLSYEQYF. The CDR3 nucleotides are TGTGCCAGCAGTTTAGCGGGAGTTTCCCCTCTCTCCTACGAGCAGTACTTC.

The chain is built from TRBV27 and TRBJ2-7; TRBD1 aligns across 9 bases. Germline V lookup: CDR1 MNHEY, CDR2 SMNVEV (reference sequence). The junction had 6 bases not matched to a gene; V was cut back by 3 bases and J by 3 bases. The CDR3 totals 15 residues. The CDR3 sequence: CASSFVSGQGYEQYF. The CDR3 region has the DNA TGTGCCAGCAGTTTTGTATCGGGACAGGGCTACGAGCAGTACTTC.

This chain links TRBV6-5 with TRBJ2-7; D perhaps matches TRBD1 (6 bases). The CDR3 contains 16 residues. V lost 0 bases to trimming and J lost 0 bases, with 12 bases between them. The germline gives CDR1 MNHEY, CDR2 SVGAGI. CDR3 DNA sequence: TGTGCCAGCAGTTACTCGGCAGGGGAGAGCTCCTACGAGCAGTACTTC. It translates to CASSYSAGESSYEQYF.

The chain is built from TRBV27 and TRBJ2-1, with TRBD2 matching 8 bases. J gave up 1 base and V 3 bases, and 20 bases lay outside the gene matches. The germline gives CDR1 MNHEY, CDR2 SMNVEV (reference sequence). This CDR3 region has 21 residues. CDR3 protein: CASSFIGAGLIAGRSYNEQFF. The CDR3 coding sequence is TGTGCCAGCAGTTTTATTGGCGCTGGACTAATAGCGGGGAGATCCTACAATGAGCAGTTCTTC.

This clone was seen just once. The V call is TRBV18, the J call TRBJ2-7; a possible D gene is TRBD2 (5 bases). Germline loops: CDR1 KGHSH, CDR2 LQKENI. V was pared by 1 base and J by 2 bases, with 12 bases between. The CDR3 contains 15 residues. This chain's CDR3 is CASSPRETKPYEQYF. The CDR3, as DNA: TGTGCCAGCTCACCACGGGAGACCAAACCCTACGAGCAGTACTTC.

This chain connects TRBV7-2 to TRBJ1-1; D possibly corresponds to TRBD1 (5 bases). Trimming left V 3 bases short and J 8 bases short, with 7 bases between. The germline V gene encodes CDR1 SGHTA and CDR2 FQGNSA. The length of the CDR3 is 11 residues. The CDR3 DNA is TGTGCCAGCAGCTTTCACAGGGAAGCTTTCTTT. It encodes CASSFHREAFF.

The rearrangement links TRBV7-9 to TRBJ2-1; TRBD2 is a possible D gene (5 bases). Trimming took 1 base from V and 6 from J, leaving 16 bases between them. CDR1 SEHNR and CDR2 FQNEAQ come from the germline V gene (reference sequence). The CDR3 has 16 amino acids. This CDR3 reads CASSLVLGIRTNEQFF. The CDR3 DNA reads TGTGCCAGCAGCTTAGTACTAGGAATTCGGACCAATGAGCAGTTCTTC.

Here the CDR3 reads CASSLGGPYEQYF. The CDR3 DNA follows: TGCGCCAGCAGCTTGGGAGGTCCCTACGAGCAGTACTTC. V is TRBV5-1 and J is TRBJ2-7; D not resolved. The CDR3 has 13 residues. Trimming took 0 bases from V and 2 from J, leaving 6 bases between them. Germline CDR1 SGHRS, CDR2 YFSETQ.

The chain joins TRBV10-3 to TRBJ2-7; D may be TRBD1 (5 bases). The V gene lost 5 bases and the J gene lost 3 bases, with 11 bases spanning the gap. CDR1 and CDR2 (germline): ENHRY, SYGVKD. The CDR3 extends over 13 amino acids. CDR3 sequence (DNA): TGTGCCATCAGTCAGGGTACCGACTACGAGCAGTACTTC. Translating gives CAISQGTDYEQYF.

J is TRBJ2-2 and V is TRBV25-1; 8 bases map to TRBD1. This CDR3 is built from 14 residues. Germline V gene sequence: CDR1 MGHDK, CDR2 SYGVNS. The trim removed 6 bases at V and 5 bases at J, leaving 5 bases unmatched. CDR3 in amino acids: CASRHRGETGELFF. Written as DNA, the CDR3 is TGTGCCAGCAGACACAGGGGGGAAACCGGGGAGCTGTTTTTT. Complete variable domain (other parts from reference TRBV25-1 and TRBJ2-2): EADIYQTPRYLVIGTGKKITLECSQTMGHDKMYWYQQDPGMELHLIHYSYGVNSTEKGDLSSESTVSRIRTEHFPLTLESARPSHTSQYLCASRHRGETGELFFGEGSRLTVL.

The chain joins TRBV5-8 to TRBJ1-1, with D hard to call. This CDR3 has 11 residues. Germline V gene sequence: CDR1 SGHTS, CDR2 YDEGEE. V was pared by 2 bases and J by 7 bases, with 6 bases between. As DNA, the CDR3 is TGTGCCAGCAGCTTTATTAATGAAGCTTTCTTT. Translated, it gives CASSFINEAFF.

The rearrangement uses TRBV6-1 and TRBJ2-1; D is perhaps TRBD1 (5 bases). Per germline, CDR1 MNHNS and CDR2 SASEGT. Trimming took off 4 bases at V and 8 bases at J, with 9 bases between the two ends. The CDR3 is 12 amino acids. CDR3 nucleotides: TGTGCCAGCAGTGTAGGGGTGGATGAGCAGTTCTTC. Protein product: CASSVGVDEQFF.

The J gene is TRBJ2-5, the V gene TRBV7-8; D unclear. Germline CDR1 reads SGHVS; CDR2 reads FQNEAQ. The V end lost 1 base, the J end lost 1 base, and 10 bases lay between the germline ends. The CDR3 has 15 residues. CDR3 loop: CASSLVGRPQETQYF. The DNA of the CDR3 is TGTGCCAGCAGCTTAGTCGGTCGCCCCCAAGAGACCCAGTACTTC.

The J gene is TRBJ2-2, the V gene TRBV6-1; D not resolved. There are 12 residues in the CDR3. Trimming removed 4 bases from V and 5 bases from J, with 5 bases in between. Germline-derived CDR1 and CDR2 are MNHNS and SASEGT. Written as DNA, the CDR3 is TGTGCCAGCAGTGCCGGGACCGGGGAGCTGTTTTTT. Residues: CASSAGTGELFF.

V usage is TRBV5-1 and J usage is TRBJ1-1; D uncertain. Germline lookup yields CDR1 SGHRS and CDR2 YFSETQ. This CDR3 has 13 residues. V shed 1 base and J shed 3 bases, with 7 bases lying between them. Written as DNA, the CDR3 is TGCGCCAGCAGCTTGAACGGAGACACTGAAGCTTTCTTT. It yields the protein CASSLNGDTEAFF.

The chain has TRBV7-8 and TRBJ2-1; maybe TRBD2 (6 bases). This CDR3 is 16 amino acids long. In germline, CDR1 is SGHVS, CDR2 FQNEAQ. V shed 5 bases and J shed 5 bases, with 19 bases lying between them. The CDR3 here is CASSPRPGDVNNEQFF. For the CDR3, the DNA is TGTGCCAGCAGCCCCCGGCCGGGGGACGTTAACAATGAGCAGTTCTTC.

J is TRBJ2-2 and V is TRBV9; D remains ambiguous. CDR3 length: 14 amino acids. Germline values: CDR1 SGDLS, CDR2 YYNGEE. V was clipped by 0 bases and J by 5 bases, with 8 bases between them. CDR3 DNA sequence: TGTGCCAGCAGCGTAGGATGGAGTACCGGGGAGCTGTTTTTT. Translating it yields CASSVGWSTGELFF.

The chain is built from TRBV19 and TRBJ1-1; 9 bases fit TRBD1. V was pared by 7 bases and J by 4 bases, with 10 bases of the junction left unmatched. CDR3 length: 15 amino acids. The V gene's germline CDR1 is LNHDA and CDR2 SQIVND (reference sequence). The CDR3 DNA reads as TGTGCCAGTACTCGCACAGGGGGCGCGGGCACTGAAGCTTTCTTT. It specifies CASTRTGGAGTEAFF.

This chain uses TRBV5-4 with TRBJ2-7; D is possibly TRBD1 (6 bases). Deletions cut 0 bases from V and 0 bases from J, with 7 bases between. CDR3 length: 14 amino acids. CDR1 and CDR2 from the germline V gene are SGHNT and YYREEE (reference sequence). As DNA, the CDR3 is TGTGCCAGCAGCTTGGACAGGGACTCCTACGAGCAGTACTTC. It yields the protein CASSLDRDSYEQYF. Combining the CDR3 with reference TRBV5-4 and TRBJ2-7 gives the whole variable domain ETGVTQSPTHLIKTRGQQVTLRCSSQSGHNTVSWYQQALGQGPQFIFQYYREEENGRGNFPPRFSGLQFPNYSSELNVNALELDDSALYLCASSLDRDSYEQYFGPGTRLTVT.

V and J are TRBV7-9 and TRBJ1-1, with D perhaps TRBD1 (6 bases). The CDR3 covers 15 residues. The V gene lost 3 bases and the J gene lost 1 base, with 12 bases spanning the gap. Germline-derived CDR1 and CDR2 are SEHNR and FQNEAQ (reference sequence). CDR3 in amino acids: CASSFKGGKNTEAFF. The CDR3 region has the DNA TGTGCCAGCAGCTTCAAAGGGGGTAAGAACACTGAAGCTTTCTTT.

The count of this clone is one. This sequence joins TRBV25-1 and TRBJ2-5; 13 positions agree with TRBD2. V shed 3 bases and J 2 bases; nucleotides not matched to a gene: 3. This CDR3 has 16 amino acids. Per the germline V gene, CDR1 is MGHDK and CDR2 is SYGVNS. The CDR3 reads CASSDLGLAGQETQYF. CDR3 sequence (DNA): TGTGCCAGCAGTGACCTGGGACTAGCGGGACAAGAGACCCAGTACTTC. The whole variable domain, remainder taken from reference TRBV25-1 and TRBJ2-5, is EADIYQTPRYLVIGTGKKITLECSQTMGHDKMYWYQQDPGMELHLIHYSYGVNSTEKGDLSSESTVSRIRTEHFPLTLESARPSHTSQYLCASSDLGLAGQETQYFGPGTRLLVL.

The chain recombines TRBV25-1 with TRBJ1-6; 12 nucleotides agree with TRBD1. CDR3 length: 18 amino acids. Germline CDR1 and CDR2: MGHDK and SYGVNS. With 6 bases clipped from V and 4 bases from J, the junction kept 10 bases outside the gene matches. CDR3 loop: CASRIPGQGAPYNSPLHF. The CDR3 DNA is TGTGCCAGCAGAATACCGGGACAGGGGGCTCCATATAATTCACCCCTCCACTTT.

The chain employs TRBV4-1 and TRBJ1-5; TRBD1 is a possible D gene (6 bases). The germline CDR1 and CDR2 sequences are MGHRA and YSYEKL. This CDR3 contains 15 residues. V was cut by 1 base and J by 5 bases, with 12 bases left in between. Here the CDR3 DNA reads TGCGCCAGCAGCCAAGGCAGGGGCTCGGATCAGCCCCAGCATTTT. This translates into CASSQGRGSDQPQHF.

The rearrangement links TRBV5-6 to TRBJ1-1, with D perhaps TRBD1 (5 bases). The CDR3 is 13 amino acids. Germline V CDR1 and CDR2: SGHDT, YYEEEE. V was cut by 6 bases and J by 7 bases, with 16 bases left in between. CDR3 amino acids: CASNASPGDEAFF. The CDR3 nucleotides read TGTGCCAGCAACGCATCCCCGGGGGATGAAGCTTTCTTT.

The chain combines TRBV5-1 with TRBJ1-1; the D gene is possibly TRBD1 (6 bases). CDR1 SGHRS and CDR2 YFSETQ come from the germline V gene. The CDR3 is made up of 15 amino acids. V lost 3 bases and J 0 bases, leaving 12 bases between the germline ends. Written as DNA, the CDR3 is TGCGCCAGCAGCTGGACAGCTAGAATGAACACTGAAGCTTTCTTT. This sequence encodes CASSWTARMNTEAFF.

V gene TRBV7-4 combines with J gene TRBJ2-5; D might be TRBD2 (5 bases). Germline V gene lookup returns CDR1 SGHVT and CDR2 SQSDAQ. The CDR3 is made up of 11 amino acids. Trimming left V 4 bases short and J 5 bases short, with 5 bases between. In DNA, the CDR3 is TGTGCCAGCAGCTCGGGGGAGACCCAGTACTTC. Translation gives CASSSGETQYF.

V gene TRBV4-2 combines with J gene TRBJ2-7; weak D call: TRBD1 (6 bases). With 4 bases removed from V and 3 bases from J, the gap between germline ends came to 16 bases. The CDR3 sequence is 15 residues long. Germline CDR1 is LGHNA and CDR2 is YNFKEQ. The CDR3 is CASSPTSRGNYEQYF. The DNA of the CDR3 is TGTGCCAGCAGCCCCACGAGCAGGGGAAACTACGAGCAGTACTTC.

The rearrangement uses TRBV2 and TRBJ2-5, with D tentatively TRBD1 (6 bases). CDR3 size: 13 residues. Germline loops: CDR1 SNHLY, CDR2 FYNNEI. V dropped 6 bases and J dropped 1 base, with 9 bases sitting between them. The CDR3, as DNA: TGTGCCAGCAGCCGGACAGTCCAAGAGACCCAGTACTTC. Translating it yields CASSRTVQETQYF.

The V call is TRBV5-1, the J call TRBJ2-3; D possibly corresponds to TRBD1 (5 bases). Per the germline V gene, CDR1 is SGHRS and CDR2 is YFSETQ. Trimming stripped 6 bases from V and 0 bases from J, with 14 bases between. The CDR3 has 15 residues. The DNA for the CDR3 is TGCGCCAGCACCGATCAGGGATCTAGCACAGATACGCAGTATTTT. This translates into CASTDQGSSTDTQYF.

Only a few counts were recorded for this clone. The J gene is TRBJ1-1, the V gene TRBV6-5; 8 bases map to TRBD1. The CDR3 loop spans 13 amino acids. V shed 3 bases, J shed 8 bases, and the junction held 5 bases outside the gene matches. Per the germline V gene, CDR1 is MNHEY and CDR2 is SVGAGI. CDR3 DNA: TGTGCCAGCAGTTATCAACAGGGGGTGGAAGCTTTCTTT. Protein: CASSYQQGVEAFF.